This TCR beta chain was recorded in a study of blood T cell repertoires in COVID-19. CDR3 length equals 15 residues. Germline V CDR1 and CDR2: SGHTA, FQGTGA. Trimming removed 5 bases at V and 8 bases at J, with 16 bases between. Here immunoSEQ multiplex PCR was the method, and the copy in TCRdb shows in-frame clones only, minus some. Here the sample spans 45,000 to 60,000 clones, 86% being singletons. This clone was observed once. Sequenced sample: peripheral blood. This chain connects TRBV7-3 to TRBJ1-6, with D perhaps matching TRBD1 (6 bases). This sequence was found in a man aged 55 to 70 with active or convalescent COVID-19. The CDR3 nucleotides read TGTGCCAGCAGCCCATCAGTGGCAGGGGATTCACCCCTCCACTTT. It is translated as CASSPSVAGDSPLHF.